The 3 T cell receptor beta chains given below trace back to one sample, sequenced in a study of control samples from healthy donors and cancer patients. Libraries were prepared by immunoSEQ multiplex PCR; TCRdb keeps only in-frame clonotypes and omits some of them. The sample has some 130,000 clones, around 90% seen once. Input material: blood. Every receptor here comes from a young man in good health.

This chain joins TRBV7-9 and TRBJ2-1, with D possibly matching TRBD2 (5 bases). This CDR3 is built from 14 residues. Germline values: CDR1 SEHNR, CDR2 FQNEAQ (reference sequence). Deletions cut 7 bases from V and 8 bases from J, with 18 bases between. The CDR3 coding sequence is TGTGCCAGCATCTACGGAAGCGGCGTGGATGAGCAGTTCTTC. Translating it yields CASIYGSGVDEQFF.

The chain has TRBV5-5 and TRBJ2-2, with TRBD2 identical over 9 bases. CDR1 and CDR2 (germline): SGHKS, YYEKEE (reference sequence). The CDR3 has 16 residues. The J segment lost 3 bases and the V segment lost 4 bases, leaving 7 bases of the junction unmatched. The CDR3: CASSPGVAGDTGELFF. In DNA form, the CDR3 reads TGTGCCAGCAGCCCTGGGGTAGCGGGGGACACCGGGGAGCTGTTTTTT.

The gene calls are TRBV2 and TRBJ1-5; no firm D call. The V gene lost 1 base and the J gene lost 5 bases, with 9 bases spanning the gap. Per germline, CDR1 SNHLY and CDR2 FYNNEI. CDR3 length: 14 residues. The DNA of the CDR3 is TGTGCCAGCAGTGAAGTGGCGGATCATCAGCCCCAGCATTTT. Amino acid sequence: CASSEVADHQPQHF.